Shown below are 16 T cell receptor beta chains from a single sample sequenced in a study of T-cell reconstitution after alpha-beta-depleted transplantation in children. Unique molecular identifiers featured in how the TCRbeta library was prepared. TCRdb independently ran MiXCR on the PCR reads; one entry per CDR3 protein. This table has 500,000 to 750,000 distinct CDR3 sequences, 13% appearing once. The starting material was PBMCs, mostly from graft donor cells, obtained 360 days after TCRalphabeta/CD19-depleted stem cell transplant. The receptors were gathered from a male patient aged 10-17 years who had a stem cell transplant for acute myeloid leukemia, so the T cells may come from the graft donor.

The chain joins TRBV25-1 to TRBJ2-1; a possible D gene is TRBD2 (5 bases). Germline CDR1 and CDR2: MGHDK and SYGVNS. The CDR3 length is 14 residues. Trimming removed 2 bases from V and 9 bases from J, with 14 bases in between. This chain's CDR3 is CASSEAGERFEQFF. Here the CDR3 DNA reads TGTGCCAGCAGTGAAGCGGGCGAGAGGTTTGAGCAGTTCTTC.

This chain joins TRBV3-1 and TRBJ1-5; no firm D call. Germline CDR1 LGHDT, CDR2 YNNKEL (reference sequence). V was pared by 0 bases and J by 9 bases, with 9 bases between. The CDR3 runs 13 residues. The CDR3 nucleotides read TGTGCCAGCAGCCAAGACAGGATGCGGCCCCAGCATTTT. Protein product: CASSQDRMRPQHF.

This clonotype was recorded a few times. The chain couples TRBV7-9 to TRBJ2-3, with 8 bases fitting TRBD1. The CDR3 extends over 17 amino acids. Germline assignment: CDR1 SEHNR and CDR2 FQNEAQ (reference sequence). The V gene end was trimmed by 0 bases and the J gene end by 3 bases; junction bases not matched to a gene: 8. The CDR3 nucleotides are TGTGCCAGCAGCTTAGCTCGGACAGGGAAAGGAACAGATACGCAGTATTTT. It translates to CASSLARTGKGTDTQYF.

The chain uses TRBV27 and TRBJ2-1; 8 positions agree with TRBD2. Germline assignment: CDR1 MNHEY and CDR2 SMNVEV (reference sequence). V shed 2 bases and J 2 bases; nucleotides not matched to a gene: 5. The CDR3 loop spans 16 amino acids. DNA of the CDR3: TGTGCCAGCAGTTTAAGACTAGCGATTCCCTACAATGAGCAGTTCTTC. Residues: CASSLRLAIPYNEQFF.

The chain carries TRBV28 and TRBJ2-2, with 13 bases fitting TRBD2. V was clipped by 4 bases and J by 2 bases; unmatched bases: 7. The length of the CDR3 is 18 residues. Germline V gene lookup returns CDR1 MDHEN and CDR2 SYDVKM. As DNA, the CDR3 is TGTGCCAGCAGTTGGGGACGACTAGCGGGAGGAAACACCGGGGAGCTGTTTTTT. Its translation: CASSWGRLAGGNTGELFF.

The V call is TRBV28, the J call TRBJ1-4; no clear D. Germline V gene sequence: CDR1 MDHEN, CDR2 SYDVKM. The CDR3 runs to 13 residues. Trimming removed 3 bases from V and 4 bases from J, with 6 bases in between. The CDR3 here is CASSFPLNEKLFF. In DNA form, the CDR3 reads TGTGCCAGCAGTTTCCCCCTTAATGAAAAACTGTTTTTT. The whole variable domain, filled in from reference TRBV28 and TRBJ1-4, reads DVKVTQSSRYLVKRTGEKVFLECVQDMDHENMFWYRQDPGLGLRLIYFSYDVKMKEKGDIPEGYSVSREKKERFSLILESASTNQTSMYLCASSFPLNEKLFFGSGTQLSVL.

This clonotype was seen a few times. The chain couples TRBV20-1 to TRBJ1-4; D is unresolved. The CDR3 loop spans 13 amino acids. Trimming cost V 6 bases and J 0 bases, with 8 bases left between them. Germline V gene lookup returns CDR1 DFQATT and CDR2 SNEGSKA (reference sequence). The DNA for the CDR3 is TGCAGTGCCCTCATACCAACTAATGAAAAACTGTTTTTT. Translated: CSALIPTNEKLFF.

V is TRBV7-9 and J is TRBJ2-2, with 8 bases identical to TRBD1. V shed 5 bases, J shed 4 bases, and the junction held 6 bases outside the gene matches. The germline V gene has CDR1 SEHNR and CDR2 FQNEAQ (reference sequence). This CDR3 comprises 15 residues. The CDR3: CASSPTGQGTGELFF. CDR3 sequence (DNA): TGTGCCAGCAGCCCTACCGGACAGGGCACCGGGGAGCTGTTTTTT.

This clonotype occurred a few times. This sequence joins TRBV7-4 and TRBJ2-7; 7 bases align to TRBD2. CDR1 and CDR2 (germline): SGHVT, SQSDAQ. V gave up 5 bases and J gave up 3 bases; unmatched junction bases: 7. The CDR3 is 14 residues long. In nucleotides, the CDR3 is TGTGCCAGCAGCCCCCGGGAGGTAGGCTACGAGCAGTACTTC. Its protein product is CASSPREVGYEQYF.

This clonotype was counted many times. The chain carries TRBV28 and TRBJ2-5; TRBD2 is a possible D gene (5 bases). The CDR3 is 14 residues long. V lost 7 bases to trimming and J lost 6 bases, with 18 bases between them. CDR1 MDHEN and CDR2 SYDVKM come from the germline V gene. The CDR3 sequence is CASTLGLRKKTQYF. CDR3 in DNA: TGTGCCAGCACCCTCGGACTCAGGAAGAAGACCCAGTACTTC.

This clonotype was found many times. The chain is built from TRBV9 and TRBJ2-3; 8 bases are a match to TRBD1. V lost 0 bases and J lost 0; bases outside the gene matches: 9. The CDR3 has 18 residues. Per germline, CDR1 SGDLS and CDR2 YYNGEE. The CDR3 protein is CASSVGQGLPSSTDTQYF. In DNA, the CDR3 is TGTGCCAGCAGCGTAGGACAGGGGCTGCCATCTAGCACAGATACGCAGTATTTT.

The V and J genes are TRBV28 and TRBJ1-6; 9 bases are a match to TRBD1. The CDR3 loop spans 17 amino acids. Germline V CDR1 and CDR2: MDHEN, SYDVKM. V was clipped by 6 bases and J by 5 bases; unmatched bases: 11. CDR3 loop: CASRWDRATGNNSPLHF. The CDR3 nucleotides read TGTGCCAGCAGATGGGACAGGGCGACGGGCAATAATTCACCCCTCCACTTT.

The chain links TRBV20-1 to TRBJ2-1; 10 nucleotides agree with TRBD2. The CDR3 sequence is 17 residues long. The germline V gene encodes CDR1 DFQATT and CDR2 SNEGSKA (reference sequence). J was trimmed by 0 bases and V by 1 base; bases with no gene match: 6. CDR3 sequence (DNA): TGCAGTGCTAGAGGGACTAGCGGACTTAGCTCCTACAATGAGCAGTTCTTC. Its translation: CSARGTSGLSSYNEQFF.

This clonotype came up a few times. This rearrangement joins TRBV7-9 to TRBJ2-1; D might be TRBD2 (6 bases). The ends were cut back, 3 bases at V and 10 bases at J, with 7 bases in the middle. Germline CDR1 and CDR2: SEHNR and FQNEAQ (reference sequence). The CDR3 contains 11 residues. CDR3 loop: CASSFGLEQFF. CDR3 nucleotide sequence: TGTGCCAGCAGCTTCGGACTAGAGCAGTTCTTC.

The chain combines TRBV3-1 with TRBJ2-3; 13 bases are a match to TRBD2. J lost 2 bases, V lost 4 bases, and 12 bases had no gene match. CDR1 is LGHDT and CDR2 is YNNKEL in the germline V gene (reference sequence). This CDR3 region has 19 residues. The CDR3 reads CASSPPGGLAGLTTDTQYF. The CDR3 DNA reads as TGTGCCAGCAGCCCTCCGGGGGGACTAGCGGGACTGACCACAGATACGCAGTATTTT.

This clonotype was counted between two and nine times. The V gene is TRBV29-1, the J gene TRBJ2-2; D call uncertain. This CDR3 comprises 12 residues. The V end lost 7 bases, the J end lost 2 bases, and 8 bases lay between the germline ends. The germline V gene has CDR1 SQVTM and CDR2 ANQGSEA. The CDR3 is CSASQNTGELFF. CDR3 DNA: TGCAGCGCTTCGCAAAACACCGGGGAGCTGTTTTTT.